This TCR beta chain stems from a study of T cell responses to AZD1222 COVID-19 vaccine. Libraries were prepared by immunoSEQ multiplex PCR; TCRdb keeps only in-frame clonotypes and omits some of them. The sample yields 90,000 to 150,000 clones, less than 90% seen once. The sequence derives from an adult in good health. This specimen consisted of peripheral blood, obtained on day 0 of AZD1222 vaccination.

The CDR3 DNA follows: TGTGCCAGCAGCGAAAGGCCCGGGGGTGGCTACACCTTC. Protein product: CASSERPGGGYTF. This chain links TRBV5-4 with TRBJ1-2; weak D call: TRBD1 (5 bases). The CDR3 has 13 amino acids. V was pared by 4 bases and J by 7 bases, with 14 bases between. CDR1 and CDR2 from the germline V gene are SGHNT and YYREEE (reference sequence).